This TCR beta chain was identified during a study of beta chain features in type 1 diabetes. Sequenced material consisted of expressed TCRB transcripts (all of the isolated RNA was reverse transcribed). Sequenced by immunoSEQ multiplex PCR; TCRdb stores in-frame clones only, minus some. The table lists about 410,000 clones, approximately 14% of them singletons. CDR1 and CDR2 (germline): LNHDA, SQIVND (reference sequence). The CDR3 has 10 amino acids. V was cut by 9 bases and J by 5 bases, with 5 bases left in between. Sort purity for all populations was recorded as exceeding 98%. Study results and caveats: Fewer junction insertions and more nucleotide deletions appeared in type 1 diabetes patients. Whatever favoring of shorter templates PCR might show would apply equally to patients and controls.

This clone was seen only a few times. The antigen is not known. This could be a read error, since a much larger clone is one nucleotide away. The chain is built from TRBV19 and TRBJ2-1; D uncertain. The receptor was isolated from a young man in good health. Source material: naive CD4+ T cells from blood. The CDR3 coding sequence is TGTGCCAGCGGCCACAATGAGCAGTTCTTC. Translated: CASGHNEQFF.